This passage covers 5 T cell receptor beta chains from one sample sequenced in a study of graft-versus-host responses after intestinal transplantation. Some clones are missing from TCRdb's copy, which holds only in-frame ones; the method was immunoSEQ multiplex PCR. This table holds 40,000 to 45,000 clones, roughly nine tenths found once. Material: PBMCs, obtained 300 to 320 days after intestinal transplant. The receptors originated from a human patient who received an intestinal transplant, so some T cells may come from the graft donor.

V is TRBV5-5 and J is TRBJ2-7, with D possibly being TRBD2 (6 bases). CDR3 length equals 14 residues. The ends were cut back, 2 bases at V and 0 bases at J, with 9 bases in the middle. The germline CDR1 and CDR2 sequences are SGHKS and YYEKEE (reference sequence). Written as DNA, the CDR3 is TGTGCCAGCAGCTTAATGGGGGGCTCCTACGAGCAGTACTTC. Residues: CASSLMGGSYEQYF.

The chain employs TRBV9 and TRBJ2-3; TRBD2 might be the D (8 bases). V lost 3 bases, J lost 2 bases, and 28 bases lay in between. Per the germline V gene, CDR1 is SGDLS and CDR2 is YYNGEE. This CDR3 spans 20 amino acids. In nucleotides, the CDR3 is TGTGCCAGCAGCGCACCTCCGGGGGGGACAGCCTCCGGGACCACAGATACGCAGTATTTT. This gives the protein CASSAPPGGTASGTTDTQYF.

J is TRBJ1-6 and V is TRBV9; D is uncertain. Germline CDR1 and CDR2: SGDLS and YYNGEE. The CDR3 runs 16 residues. Trimming removed 4 bases from V and 7 bases from J, with 18 bases in between. The CDR3 DNA sequence: TGTGCCAGCAGCCGTGACCTTTGGTCAGCGAATTCACCCCTCCACTTT. The encoded protein is CASSRDLWSANSPLHF.

This clone came up a few times. This sequence joins TRBV29-1 and TRBJ2-3; D may be TRBD1 (6 bases). Germline CDR1 reads SQVTM; CDR2 reads ANQGSEA. The CDR3 is 10 amino acids. The germline V and J ends were trimmed by 7 bases and 5 bases, with 7 bases remaining between them. CDR3 in DNA: TGCAGCGGACAGGAAGATACGCAGTATTTT. Translation: CSGQEDTQYF.

This CDR3 reads CASSEFGASKLFF. The CDR3 bases are TGCGCCAGCAGTGAATTTGGGGCTTCGAAACTGTTTTTT. The gene calls are TRBV10-1 and TRBJ1-4; D is perhaps TRBD1 (5 bases). The V and J ends lost 3 bases and 11 bases respectively, with 13 bases between them. This CDR3 spans 13 amino acids. CDR1 WNHNN and CDR2 SYGVQD come from the germline V gene (reference sequence).